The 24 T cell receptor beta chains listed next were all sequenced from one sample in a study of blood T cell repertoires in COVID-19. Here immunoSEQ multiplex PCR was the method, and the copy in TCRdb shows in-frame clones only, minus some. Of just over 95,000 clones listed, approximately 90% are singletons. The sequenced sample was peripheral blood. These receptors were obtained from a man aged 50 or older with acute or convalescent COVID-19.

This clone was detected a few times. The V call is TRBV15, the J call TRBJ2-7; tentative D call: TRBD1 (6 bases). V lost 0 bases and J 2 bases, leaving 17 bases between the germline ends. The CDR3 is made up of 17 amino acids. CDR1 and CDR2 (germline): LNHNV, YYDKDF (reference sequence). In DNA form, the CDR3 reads TGTGCCACCAGCAGAGATGATGGGGGCAGGGACCCCTACGAGCAGTACTTC. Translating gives CATSRDDGGRDPYEQYF.

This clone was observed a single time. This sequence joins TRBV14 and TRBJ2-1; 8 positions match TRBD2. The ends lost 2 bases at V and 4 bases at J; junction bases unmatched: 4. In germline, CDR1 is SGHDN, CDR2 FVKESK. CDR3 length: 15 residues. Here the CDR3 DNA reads TGTGCCAGCAGCCAAATCCGCGGGAGGTACAATGAGCAGTTCTTC. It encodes CASSQIRGRYNEQFF.

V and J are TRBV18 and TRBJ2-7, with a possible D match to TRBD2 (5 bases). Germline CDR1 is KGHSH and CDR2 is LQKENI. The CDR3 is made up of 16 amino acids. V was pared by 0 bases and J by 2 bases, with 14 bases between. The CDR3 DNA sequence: TGTGCCAGCTCACCACCGTTCCAGCGGCAGACCTACGAGCAGTACTTC. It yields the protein CASSPPFQRQTYEQYF.

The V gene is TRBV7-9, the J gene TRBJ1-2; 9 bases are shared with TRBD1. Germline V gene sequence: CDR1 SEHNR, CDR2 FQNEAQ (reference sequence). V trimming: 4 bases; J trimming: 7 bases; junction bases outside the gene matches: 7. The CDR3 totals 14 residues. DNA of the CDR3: TGTGCCAGCAGCTCTCCGGGACAGGGTCGTGGCTACACCTTC. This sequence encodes CASSSPGQGRGYTF.

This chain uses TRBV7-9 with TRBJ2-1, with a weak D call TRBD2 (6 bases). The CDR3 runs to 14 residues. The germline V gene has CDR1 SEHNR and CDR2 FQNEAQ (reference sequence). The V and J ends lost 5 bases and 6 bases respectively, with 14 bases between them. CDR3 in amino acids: CASSPRDWSNEQFF. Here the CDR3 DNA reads TGTGCCAGCAGCCCCCGGGACTGGAGCAATGAGCAGTTCTTC.

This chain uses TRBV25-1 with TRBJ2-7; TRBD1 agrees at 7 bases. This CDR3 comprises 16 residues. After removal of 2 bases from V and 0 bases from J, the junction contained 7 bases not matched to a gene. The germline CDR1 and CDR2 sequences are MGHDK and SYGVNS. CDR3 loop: CASSENTGAASYEQYF. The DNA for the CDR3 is TGTGCCAGCAGTGAAAACACAGGGGCGGCCTCCTACGAGCAGTACTTC.

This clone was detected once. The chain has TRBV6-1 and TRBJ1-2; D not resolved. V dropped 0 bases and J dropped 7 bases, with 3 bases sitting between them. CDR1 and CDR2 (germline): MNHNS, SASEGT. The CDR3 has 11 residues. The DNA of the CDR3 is TGTGCCAGCAGTGAAGCGCGTGGCTACACCTTC. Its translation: CASSEARGYTF.

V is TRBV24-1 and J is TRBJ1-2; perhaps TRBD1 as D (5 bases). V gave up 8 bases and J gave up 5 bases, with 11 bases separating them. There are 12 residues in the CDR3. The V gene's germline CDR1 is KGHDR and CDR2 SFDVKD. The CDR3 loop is CATTGTGYGYTF. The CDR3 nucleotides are TGTGCCACCACAGGCACAGGTTATGGCTACACCTTC.

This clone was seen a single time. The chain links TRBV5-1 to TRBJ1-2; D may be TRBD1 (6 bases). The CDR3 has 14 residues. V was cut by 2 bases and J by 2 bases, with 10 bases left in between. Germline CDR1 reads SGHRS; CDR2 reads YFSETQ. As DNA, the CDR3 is TGCGCCAGCAGCTTACCAGGGGAGAACTATGGCTACACCTTC. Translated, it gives CASSLPGENYGYTF.

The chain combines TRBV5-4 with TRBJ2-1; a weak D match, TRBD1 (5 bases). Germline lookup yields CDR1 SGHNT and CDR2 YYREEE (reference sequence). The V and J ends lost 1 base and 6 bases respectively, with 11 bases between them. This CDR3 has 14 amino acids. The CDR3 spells CASSLQGQANEQFF. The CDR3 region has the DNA TGTGCCAGCAGCTTGCAGGGCCAAGCCAATGAGCAGTTCTTC.

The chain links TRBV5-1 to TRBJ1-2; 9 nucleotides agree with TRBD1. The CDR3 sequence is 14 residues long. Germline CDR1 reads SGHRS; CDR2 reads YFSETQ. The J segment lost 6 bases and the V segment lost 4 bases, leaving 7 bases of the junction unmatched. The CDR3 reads CASSPGTGRDGYTF. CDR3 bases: TGCGCCAGCAGCCCTGGGACAGGGCGTGATGGCTACACCTTC.

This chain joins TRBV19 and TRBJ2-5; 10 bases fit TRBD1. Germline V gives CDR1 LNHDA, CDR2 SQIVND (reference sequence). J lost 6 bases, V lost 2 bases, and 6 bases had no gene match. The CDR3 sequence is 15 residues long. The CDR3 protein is CASSILGQGLQTQYF. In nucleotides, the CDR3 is TGTGCCAGTAGTATACTGGGACAGGGGTTGCAGACCCAGTACTTC.

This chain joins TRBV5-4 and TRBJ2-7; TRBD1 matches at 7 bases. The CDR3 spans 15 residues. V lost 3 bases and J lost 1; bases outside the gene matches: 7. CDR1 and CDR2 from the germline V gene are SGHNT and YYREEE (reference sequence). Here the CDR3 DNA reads TGTGCCAGCAGCTCCCACGGGACAGTGTCCTACGAGCAGTACTTC. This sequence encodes CASSSHGTVSYEQYF.

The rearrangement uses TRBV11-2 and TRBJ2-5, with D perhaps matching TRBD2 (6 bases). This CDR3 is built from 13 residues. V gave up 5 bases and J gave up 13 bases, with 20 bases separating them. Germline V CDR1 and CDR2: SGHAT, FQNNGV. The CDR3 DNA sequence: TGTGCCAGCAGCCACCCTCAGGGAGGACTGAGGTACTTC. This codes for CASSHPQGGLRYF.

CDR3 amino acids: CASSLGGGRAWDTQYF. CDR3 sequence (DNA): TGTGCCAGCAGCTTAGGCGGCGGGAGGGCATGGGATACGCAGTATTTT. The J gene is TRBJ2-3, the V gene TRBV7-2; 9 bases map to TRBD2. V was pared by 1 base and J by 6 bases, with 8 bases of the junction left unmatched. Germline V lookup: CDR1 SGHTA, CDR2 FQGNSA. The CDR3 has 16 residues. Complete variable domain (other parts from reference TRBV7-2 and TRBJ2-3): GAGVSQSPSNKVTEKGKDVELRCDPISGHTALYWYRQSLGQGLEFLIYFQGNSAPDKSGLPSDRFSAERTGGSVSTLTIQRTQQEDSAVYLCASSLGGGRAWDTQYFGPGTRLTVL.

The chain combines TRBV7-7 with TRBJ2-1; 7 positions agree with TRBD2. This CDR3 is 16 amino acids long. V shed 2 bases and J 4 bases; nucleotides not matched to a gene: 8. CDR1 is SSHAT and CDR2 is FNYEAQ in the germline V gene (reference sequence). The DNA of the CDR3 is TGTGCCAGCAGCTTATACGAGCGGGGTCGGTACAATGAGCAGTTCTTC. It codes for CASSLYERGRYNEQFF.

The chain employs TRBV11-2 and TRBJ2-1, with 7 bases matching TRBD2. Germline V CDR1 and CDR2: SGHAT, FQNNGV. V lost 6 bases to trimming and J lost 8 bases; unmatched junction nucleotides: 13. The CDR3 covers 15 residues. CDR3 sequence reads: CASSSTAGSAHEQFF. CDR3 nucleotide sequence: TGTGCCAGCAGTTCTACAGCGGGATCGGCGCATGAGCAGTTCTTC. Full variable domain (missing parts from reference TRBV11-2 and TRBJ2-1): EAGVAQSPRYKIIEKRQSVAFWCNPISGHATLYWYQQILGQGPKLLIQFQNNGVVDDSQLPKDRFSAERLKGVDSTLKIQPAKLEDSAVYLCASSSTAGSAHEQFFGPGTRLTVL.

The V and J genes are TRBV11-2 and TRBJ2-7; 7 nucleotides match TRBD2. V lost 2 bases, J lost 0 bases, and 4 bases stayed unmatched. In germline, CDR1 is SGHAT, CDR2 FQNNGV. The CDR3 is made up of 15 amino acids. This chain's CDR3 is CASSLSGDRSYEQYF. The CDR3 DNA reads TGTGCCAGCAGCTTAAGCGGGGACCGCTCCTACGAGCAGTACTTC.

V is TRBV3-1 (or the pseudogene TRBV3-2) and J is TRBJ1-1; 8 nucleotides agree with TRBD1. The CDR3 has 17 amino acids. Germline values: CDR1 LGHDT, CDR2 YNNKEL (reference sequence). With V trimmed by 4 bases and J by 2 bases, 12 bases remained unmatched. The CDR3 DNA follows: TGTGCCAGCAGCCCAGTTCGGCACAGGGGGGTCAACACTGAAGCTTTCTTT. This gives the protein CASSPVRHRGVNTEAFF.

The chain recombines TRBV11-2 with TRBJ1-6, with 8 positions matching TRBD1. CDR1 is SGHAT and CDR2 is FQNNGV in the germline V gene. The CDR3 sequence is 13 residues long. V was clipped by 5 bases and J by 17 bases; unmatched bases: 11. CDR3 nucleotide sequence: TGTGCCAGCAGCGCCCCGAAGACAGGGGCGTTCCACTTT. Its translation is CASSAPKTGAFHF.

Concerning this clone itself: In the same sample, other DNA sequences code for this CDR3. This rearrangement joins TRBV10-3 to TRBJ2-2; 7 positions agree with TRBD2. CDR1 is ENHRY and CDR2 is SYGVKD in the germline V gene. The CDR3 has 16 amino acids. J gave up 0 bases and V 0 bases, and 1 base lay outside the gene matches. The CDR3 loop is CAISESSGTNTGELFF. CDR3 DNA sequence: TGTGCCATCAGTGAGTCGAGCGGGACGAACACCGGGGAGCTGTTTTTT.

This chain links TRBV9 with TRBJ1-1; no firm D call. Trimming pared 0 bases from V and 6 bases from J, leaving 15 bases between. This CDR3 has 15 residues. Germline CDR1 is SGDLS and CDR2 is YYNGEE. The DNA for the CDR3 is TGTGCCAGCAGCGTAGGGGTAGCCCCCGGCGCTGAAGCTTTCTTT. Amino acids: CASSVGVAPGAEAFF.

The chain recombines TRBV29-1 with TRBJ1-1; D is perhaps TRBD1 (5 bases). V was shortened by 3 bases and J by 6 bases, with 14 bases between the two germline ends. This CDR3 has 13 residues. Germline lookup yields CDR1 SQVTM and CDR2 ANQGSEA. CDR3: CSVDPTGLAEAFF. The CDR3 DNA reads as TGCAGCGTTGACCCCACAGGTCTCGCTGAAGCTTTCTTT.

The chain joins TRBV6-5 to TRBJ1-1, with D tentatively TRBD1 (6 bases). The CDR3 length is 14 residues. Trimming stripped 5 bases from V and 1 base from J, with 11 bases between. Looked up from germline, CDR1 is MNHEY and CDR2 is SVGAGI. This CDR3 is CASSPGTPNTEAFF. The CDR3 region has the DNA TGTGCCAGCAGTCCCGGGACACCGAACACTGAAGCTTTCTTT.